This T cell receptor (beta chain) came from a study of blood T cell repertoires in COVID-19. The assay was immunoSEQ multiplex PCR, and TCRdb's table has in-frame clones only and misses some. Among a few hundred thousand clones listed, about 80% were seen once. The sample consisted of peripheral blood. The receptor was derived from a man at least 80 years old with acute or convalescent COVID-19.

In DNA form, the CDR3 reads TGTGCCAGTAGTTCCACAGGGGTCTTAACGAATGAGCAGTTCTTC. Translation: CASSSTGVLTNEQFF. The rearrangement joins TRBV19 to TRBJ2-1; 7 bases line up with TRBD1. The CDR3 is made up of 15 amino acids. Germline trimming cut 5 bases from V and 7 bases from J; bases unmatched to any gene: 11. Per germline, CDR1 LNHDA and CDR2 SQIVND (reference sequence).